Each of the 10 T cell receptor beta chains below was sequenced from the same sample in a study of shared clonotypes between healthy human individuals (dated by TCRdb to about 2020). Libraries came from the immunoSEQ multiplex PCR assay. TCRdb mirrors the immuneACCESS table, restricted to in-frame sequences. Some clones are absent from its copies; in checked studies, under half trace to an unresolved V gene, and the reason for the others is unknown. The sample table contains about 1,900,000 clones; only one count was recorded for roughly 95% of them. The ten largest clones represent approximately 1.2% of the sample. CD8 naive samples were obtained by positive selection for CCR7 among CD45RO-negative cells, yielding a CD45RA+CCR7+ population from which TemRA cells were excluded. The sequenced material came from naive CD8+ T cells sorted from blood. This sample's cell subset or site label indicates: CD45RA+CCR7+. These receptors all come from a man between 18 and 29 years old in good health.

This chain joins TRBV15 and TRBJ1-1, with a possible D match to TRBD1 (5 bases). Germline V gene sequence: CDR1 LNHNV, CDR2 YYDKDF (reference sequence). V gave up 0 bases and J gave up 6 bases, with 8 bases separating them. The CDR3 runs to 13 residues. CDR3 DNA sequence: TGTGCCACCAGCAGAGATGAACAGGCTGAAGCTTTCTTT. This sequence encodes CATSRDEQAEAFF.

For this clone: The identical CDR3 is also encoded by other nucleotide sequences in the sample. This rearrangement joins TRBV27 to TRBJ2-2, with 12 bases lining up with TRBD2. The CDR3 has 16 residues. CDR1 and CDR2 (germline): MNHEY, SMNVEV (reference sequence). V trimming: 3 bases; J trimming: 2 bases; junction bases outside the gene matches: 1. Here the CDR3 DNA reads TGTGCCAGCAGTTTGGGACTAGCGGGCAACACCGGGGAGCTGTTTTTT. The encoded protein is CASSLGLAGNTGELFF.

The V call is TRBV7-9, the J call TRBJ2-5; 8 bases align to TRBD2. V trimming: 5 bases; J trimming: 4 bases; junction bases outside the gene matches: 12. The CDR3 is made up of 16 amino acids. Germline CDR1 is SEHNR and CDR2 is FQNEAQ (reference sequence). The DNA of the CDR3 is TGTGCCAGCAGCGGGTGGCGGGGGGCGGCCCTAGAGACCCAGTACTTC. It is translated as CASSGWRGAALETQYF.

This rearrangement joins TRBV7-8 to TRBJ1-1; a weak D match, TRBD1 (5 bases). V was clipped by 5 bases and J by 0 bases, with 13 bases between them. The germline V gene encodes CDR1 SGHVS and CDR2 FQNEAQ. This CDR3 region has 15 residues. The CDR3 sequence is CASSPSGGVNTEAFF. As DNA, the CDR3 is TGTGCCAGCAGCCCTTCTGGGGGGGTGAACACTGAAGCTTTCTTT.

The CDR3 DNA sequence: TGTGCCTGGAGTGTGGACAGGGCAGGTGAAGCTTTCTTT. It codes for CAWSVDRAGEAFF. The rearrangement joins TRBV30 to TRBJ1-1; 8 positions match TRBD1. In germline, CDR1 is GTSNPN, CDR2 SVGIG (reference sequence). The CDR3 length is 13 residues. The V and J ends lost 0 bases and 7 bases, in that order; junction bases with no gene match: 4.

The chain uses TRBV10-3 and TRBJ2-2, with D perhaps matching TRBD1 or TRBD2 (5 bases each). CDR3 length equals 13 residues. V lost 2 bases and J 4 bases, leaving 5 bases between the germline ends. Germline V gene sequence: CDR1 ENHRY, CDR2 SYGVKD. The CDR3 loop is CAISEGGTGELFF. CDR3 DNA sequence: TGTGCCATCAGTGAGGGGGGCACCGGGGAGCTGTTTTTT.

The chain employs TRBV5-6 and TRBJ1-1; D perhaps matches TRBD1 (5 bases). The CDR3 runs 12 residues. Per germline, CDR1 SGHDT and CDR2 YYEEEE. V shed 0 bases and J shed 11 bases, with 11 bases lying between them. The CDR3 nucleotides read TGTGCCAGCAGCTTGGGAGGGGTTTGGGCTTTCTTT. Translating it yields CASSLGGVWAFF. Using reference TRBV5-6 and TRBJ1-1 for the parts outside the CDR3, the full variable domain is DAGVTQSPTHLIKTRGQQVTLRCSPKSGHDTVSWYQQALGQGPQFIFQYYEEEERQRGNFPDRFSGHQFPNYSSELNVNALLLGDSALYLCASSLGGVWAFFGQGTRLTVV.

The chain has TRBV12-2 and TRBJ1-1. TRBV12-2 is a pseudogene. This CDR3 comprises 15 residues. For the CDR3, the DNA is TGTGCAAGTCGCTTAGCTCGGATCTTGAACACTGAAGCTTTCTTT. Protein product: CASRLARILNTEAFF.

The chain is built from TRBV4-1 and TRBJ2-7; 8 bases map to TRBD1. With 0 bases clipped from V and 2 bases from J, the junction kept 6 bases outside the gene matches. Germline CDR1 and CDR2: MGHRA and YSYEKL. The CDR3 sequence is 16 residues long. The chain's CDR3 is CASSQELGTGAYEQYF. The DNA of the CDR3 is TGCGCCAGCAGCCAAGAATTGGGGACAGGAGCCTACGAGCAGTACTTC.

For this clone: The sample carries other DNA sequences with the same CDR3. The chain couples TRBV5-6 to TRBJ2-1; D possibly corresponds to TRBD2 (6 bases). The CDR3 length is 11 residues. The V end was cut by 3 bases, the J end by 9 bases, with 7 bases between. Germline assignment: CDR1 SGHDT and CDR2 YYEEEE. The CDR3 DNA reads as TGTGCCAGCAGCTCGGGACTTGAGCAGTTCTTC. It specifies CASSSGLEQFF. Full variable domain (outside the CDR3, taken from reference TRBV5-6 and TRBJ2-1): DAGVTQSPTHLIKTRGQQVTLRCSPKSGHDTVSWYQQALGQGPQFIFQYYEEEERQRGNFPDRFSGHQFPNYSSELNVNALLLGDSALYLCASSSGLEQFFGPGTRLTVL.